This entry features one T cell receptor beta chain sequence. The target antigen is unknown. A single record per CDR3 protein comes from TCRdb applying MiXCR to the 5' RACE reads. The profile shows around 890,000 distinct CDR3 sequences, about 12% of them singletons. Trimming took 5 bases from V and 8 from J, leaving 17 bases between them. In germline, CDR1 is MNHEY, CDR2 SMNVEV (reference sequence). This CDR3 comprises 14 residues. The entry originates in a study of CD8 T cells in ankylosing spondylitis. Study-level results: Some motif variants had been reported before (in reactive arthritis synovial fluid and blood). Among TCR beta sequences, a motif of several highly homologous variants appeared characteristic of ankylosing spondylitis blood. Reports say disease-linked clones showed up significantly more in matched ankylosing spondylitis synovial fluid.

The chain joins TRBV27 to TRBJ2-3; D might be TRBD1 (5 bases). What was sequenced was blood, either unsorted or a sorted T cell fraction (not recorded which). The TCR originated in a male donor with ankylosing spondylitis. The CDR3 here is CASSLGEAAVTQYF. The CDR3 nucleotides are TGTGCCAGCAGTCTAGGGGAAGCCGCGGTTACGCAGTATTTT.